This T cell receptor (beta chain) was sequenced in a study of shared T cell receptors in the human thymus. J lost 0 bases, V lost 4 bases, and 2 bases had no gene match. CDR1 and CDR2 from the germline V gene are MGHDK and SYGVNS. CDR3 length equals 15 residues. Measured with immunoSEQ multiplex PCR; TCRdb has only the in-frame clones, and not every one. The sample lists some 660,000 clones; about 89% were seen once. These same records also appear under a second study, on human thymus T cells. That paper states: Corrective heart surgery yielded resections, and these provided the thymus tissue. A high degree of thymic repertoire overlap among unrelated individuals was reported in related research.

The sample was thymocytes. The chain has TRBV25-1 and TRBJ1-2, with 10 nucleotides matching TRBD1. The receptor was isolated from a boy under two years old with a congenital heart defect. The chain's CDR3 is CASSGQGAPNYGYTF. The CDR3 nucleotides are TGTGCCAGCAGTGGACAGGGGGCGCCTAACTATGGCTACACCTTC.